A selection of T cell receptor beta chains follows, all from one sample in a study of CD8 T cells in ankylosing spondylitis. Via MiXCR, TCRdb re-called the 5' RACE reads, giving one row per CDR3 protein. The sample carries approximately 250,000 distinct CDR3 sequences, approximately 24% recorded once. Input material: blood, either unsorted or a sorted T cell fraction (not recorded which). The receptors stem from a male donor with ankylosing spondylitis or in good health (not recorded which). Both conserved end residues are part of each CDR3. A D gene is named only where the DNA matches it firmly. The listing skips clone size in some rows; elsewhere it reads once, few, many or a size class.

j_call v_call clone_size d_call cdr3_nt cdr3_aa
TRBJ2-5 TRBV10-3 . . TGTGCCATCCGAGGGGGTGGCAGCGGTAAAGAGACCCAGTACTTC CAIRGGGSGKETQYF
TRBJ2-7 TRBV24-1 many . TGTGCCACCAGTGCAGGGGATAGCTCCTACGAGCAGTACTTC CATSAGDSSYEQYF
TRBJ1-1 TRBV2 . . TGTGCCAGCAGTGATTTGGTGAGGAACACTGAAGCTTTCTTT CASSDLVRNTEAFF
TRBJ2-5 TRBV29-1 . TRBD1 TGCAGCGTTGGGACAGGACAAGAGACCCAGAACTTC CSVGTGQETQNF
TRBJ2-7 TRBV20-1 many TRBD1 TGCAGTGCCCGGGAACACAGGGGATACTACGAGCAGTACTTC CSAREHRGYYEQYF
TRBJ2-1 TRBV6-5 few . TGTGCCAGCAGTTACTCGCGGGGACCGTACAATGAGCAGTTCTTC CASSYSRGPYNEQFF
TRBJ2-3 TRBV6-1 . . TGTGCCAGCAGGCCGGGGCTTGATGCAGATACGCAGTATTTT CASRPGLDADTQYF
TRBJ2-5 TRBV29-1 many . TGCAGCGGGGGACTGCAGGAAGAGACCCAGTACTTC CSGGLQEETQYF
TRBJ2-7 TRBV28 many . TGTGCCAGAAGCGACGGGCCGGCGCTATACGAGCAGTACTTC CARSDGPALYEQYF
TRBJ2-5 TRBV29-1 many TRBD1 TGCAGCGCCGAACAGGGGGGAGAGACCCAGTACTTC CSAEQGGETQYF
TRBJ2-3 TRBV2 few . TGTGCCAGCAGTGCCCGGGACTCTTCGTTT CASSARDSSF
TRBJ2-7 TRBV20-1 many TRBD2 TGCAGTGCGAATAGCCTGCCCGAACACGGACTAGCGGATGACGAGCAGTACTTC CSANSLPEHGLADDEQYF
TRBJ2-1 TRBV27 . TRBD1 TGTGCCAGCAGTTTGGAAGGACAGGTTGCCTACAATGAGCAGTTCTTC CASSLEGQVAYNEQFF
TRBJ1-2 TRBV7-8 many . TGTGCCAGCAGCTTAGGTCCGTATGGCTACACCTTC CASSLGPYGYTF
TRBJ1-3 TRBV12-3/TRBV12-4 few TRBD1 TGTGCCAGTGGACAGGGGGACTACACCATATATTTT CASGQGDYTIYF
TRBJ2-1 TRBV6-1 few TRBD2 TGTGCCAGCAGTCGCGTGGGGGGGGGGAACAATGAGCAGTTCTTC CASSRVGGGNNEQFF
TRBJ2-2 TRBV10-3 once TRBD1 TGTGCCATCAGTGGGGACAGGGACACCGGGGAGCTGTTTTTT CAISGDRDTGELFF
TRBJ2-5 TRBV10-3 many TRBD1 TGTGCCATCAGTGGGGACAGGGATGAAGAGACCCAGTACTTC CAISGDRDEETQYF
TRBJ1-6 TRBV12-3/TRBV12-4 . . TGTGCCAGCAATATAGGGGGGAGCTCCTATAATTCACCCCTCCACTTT CASNIGGSSYNSPLHF
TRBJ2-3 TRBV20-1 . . TGCAGTGCTAGGCCGGACTATAGCACAGATACGCAGTATTTT CSARPDYSTDTQYF
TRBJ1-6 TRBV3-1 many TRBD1 TGTGCCAGCAGCCCGACAGGGGGCGATTCACCCCTCCACTTT CASSPTGGDSPLHF
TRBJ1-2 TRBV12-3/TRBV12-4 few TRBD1 TGTGCCAGCAGCTTACAGGGGGCTGGCTACACCTTC CASSLQGAGYTF
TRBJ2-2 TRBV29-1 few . TGCAGCGTTGAAAACACCGGGGAGCTGTTTTTT CSVENTGELFF
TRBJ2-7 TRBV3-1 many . TGTGCCAGCAGCCCCTCGTCTACAGGGCCCGAGCAGTACTTC CASSPSSTGPEQYF
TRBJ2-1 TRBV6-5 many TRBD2 TGTGCCAGCAGTCCCCAGCGGGGGGGCATGTTCTTC CASSPQRGGMFF
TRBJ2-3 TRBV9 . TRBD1 TGTGCCAGCAGCGTAGGGACAGGGGGGACAGATACGCAGTATTTT CASSVGTGGTDTQYF
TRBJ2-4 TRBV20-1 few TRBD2 TGCAGTGCCATGACGGGAGGGGACATTCAGTACTTC CSAMTGGDIQYF
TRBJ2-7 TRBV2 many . TGTGCCAGCACCCGATCGGGGGGCGTGTACGAGCAGTACTTC CASTRSGGVYEQYF
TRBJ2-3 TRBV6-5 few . TGTGCCAGCACCAGGGGGGGTACGCAGTATTTT CASTRGGTQYF
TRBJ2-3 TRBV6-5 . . TGTGCCAGCAGTTTCTTCCCTGGAGATACGCAGTATTTT CASSFFPGDTQYF
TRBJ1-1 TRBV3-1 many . TGTGCCAGCAGCCAAGGAGTGGGACTGAACACTGAAGCTTTCTTT CASSQGVGLNTEAFF
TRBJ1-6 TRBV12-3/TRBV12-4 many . TGTGCCAGCAGTTTAGGGGACGCCTTTAATTCACCCCTCCACTTT CASSLGDAFNSPLHF
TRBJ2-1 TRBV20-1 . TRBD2 TGCAGTGCTAGAGGCGGTTGGAGCGGGGGGGTTAATGAGCAGTTCTTC CSARGGWSGGVNEQFF
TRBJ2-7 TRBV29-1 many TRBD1 TGCAGCGTTGTCGGACAGGGACACGAGCAGTACTTC CSVVGQGHEQYF
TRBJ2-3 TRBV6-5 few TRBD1 TGTGCCAGCTTGGGGGACAGAACGCAGTATTTT CASLGDRTQYF
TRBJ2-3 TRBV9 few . TGTGCCAGCAGCGTAGAGGGTGGTACGCAGTATTTT CASSVEGGTQYF
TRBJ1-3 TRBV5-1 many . TGCGCCAGCAGCTCGACAGAATCTGGAAACACCATATATTTT CASSSTESGNTIYF
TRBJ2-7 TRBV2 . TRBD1 TGTGCCAGCAGGATGGGACAGACTAACTACGAGCAGTACTTC CASRMGQTNYEQYF
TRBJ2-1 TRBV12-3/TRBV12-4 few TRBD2 TGTGCCAGCAGTCAAGGACTAGCCCTCGGGAATGAGCAGTTCTTC CASSQGLALGNEQFF
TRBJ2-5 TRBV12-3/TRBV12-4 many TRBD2 TGCGCCAGCAGCTTGGGGGGGGGCCAAGAGACCCAGTACTTC CASSLGGGQETQYF
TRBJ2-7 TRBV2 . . TGTGCCAGCAGTGAAGCGCTTAGGGCTGGGGAGCAGTACTTC CASSEALRAGEQYF
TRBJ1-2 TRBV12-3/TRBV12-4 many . TGTGCCAGCAGTTTGGACAGCACCTATGGCTACACCTTC CASSLDSTYGYTF